This T cell receptor beta chain was identified in a study of T cell repertoires in cytomegalovirus infection. The wider study: Well-studied HLA-B-restricted epitopes and recently identified HLA-C-restricted epitopes of CMV were both used in the study. Carrying CMV and the relevant HLA type showed in public TCR beta signatures.

The V end lost 0 bases, the J end lost 1 base, and 7 bases lay between the germline ends. CDR3 length: 15 amino acids. Germline loops: CDR1 SGHNT, CDR2 YYREEE (reference sequence). In TCRdb, the reads were re-called with MiXCR into one record per CDR3 protein. The repertoire holds about 700,000 distinct CDR3 sequences, with around 30% as singletons. Worth noting for this clonotype: No antigen is known for it.

The J gene is TRBJ2-2, the V gene TRBV5-4, with a tentative D call TRBD1 (5 bases). The input for sequencing was cultured PBMCs, taken from culture after CMV antigen stimulation. The TCR sequence derives from a human donor in good health (CMV status not recorded). Some clones in this sample may be carry-over from other donors' samples. DNA of the CDR3: TGTGCCAGCAGCTTGGGACAGAGGAACACCGGGGAGCTGTTTTTT. This translates into CASSLGQRNTGELFF.